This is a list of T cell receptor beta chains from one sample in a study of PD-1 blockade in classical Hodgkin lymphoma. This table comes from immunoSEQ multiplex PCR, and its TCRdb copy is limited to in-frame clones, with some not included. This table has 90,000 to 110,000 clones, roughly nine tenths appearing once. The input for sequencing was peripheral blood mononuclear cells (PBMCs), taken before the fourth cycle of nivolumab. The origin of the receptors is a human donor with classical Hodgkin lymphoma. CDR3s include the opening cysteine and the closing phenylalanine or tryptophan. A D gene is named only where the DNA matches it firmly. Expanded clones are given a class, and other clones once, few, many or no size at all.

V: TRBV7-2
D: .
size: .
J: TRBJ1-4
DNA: TGTGCCAGCAGTCACGGACGTGGGTCGGATGAAAAACTGTTTTTT
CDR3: CASSHGRGSDEKLFF

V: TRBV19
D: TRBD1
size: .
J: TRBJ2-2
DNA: TGTGCCAGTAGTTTGATGACAGGGGACACCGGGGAGCTGTTTTTT
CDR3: CASSLMTGDTGELFF

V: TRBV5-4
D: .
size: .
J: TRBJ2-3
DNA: TGTGCCAGCAGCCTTCGGGGTTGGAGGGGCGCCGCAAGTACAGATACGCAGTATTTT
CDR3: CASSLRGWRGAASTDTQYF

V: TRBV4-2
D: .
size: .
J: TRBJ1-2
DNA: TGTGCCAGCAGCGACGACGGTGCGGCTAACTATGGCTACACCTTC
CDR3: CASSDDGAANYGYTF

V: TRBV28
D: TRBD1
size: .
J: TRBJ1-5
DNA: TGTGCCAGCAGCCGGGACAGGGGGCGGCAGCCCCAGCATTTT
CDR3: CASSRDRGRQPQHF

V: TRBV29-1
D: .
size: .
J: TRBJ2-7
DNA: TGCAGCGTTCAAAGACAGAGCTCCTACGAGCAGTACTTC
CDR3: CSVQRQSSYEQYF

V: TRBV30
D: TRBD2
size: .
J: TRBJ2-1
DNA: TGTGCCTGGATCTCGACCGGGACTAGCGGGAGTTGGGACTACAATGAGCAGTTCTTC
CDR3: CAWISTGTSGSWDYNEQFF

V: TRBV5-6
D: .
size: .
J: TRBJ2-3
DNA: TGTGCCAGCAGCTTTGGCGGAAATACGCAGTATTTT
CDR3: CASSFGGNTQYF

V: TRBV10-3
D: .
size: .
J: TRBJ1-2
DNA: TGTGCCATCAGGGCAGACTATGGCTACACCTTC
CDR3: CAIRADYGYTF

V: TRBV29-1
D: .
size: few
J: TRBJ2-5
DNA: TGCAGCGCCCGGACAGCCCAAGAGACCCAGTACTTC
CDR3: CSARTAQETQYF

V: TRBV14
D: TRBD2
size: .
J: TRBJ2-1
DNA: TGTGCCAGCAGCCGTCCCGGGACTAGCGGGAGAGGATACAATGAGCAGTTCTTC
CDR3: CASSRPGTSGRGYNEQFF

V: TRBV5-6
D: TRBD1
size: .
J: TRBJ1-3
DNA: TGTGCCAGCAGCTTTTTTTGGGACAGCTCTGGAAACACCATATATTTT
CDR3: CASSFFWDSSGNTIYF

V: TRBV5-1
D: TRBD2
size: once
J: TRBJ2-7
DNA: TGCGCCAGCAGCTATGGGACTAGCGGGAGAAGTGACGAGCAGTACTTC
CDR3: CASSYGTSGRSDEQYF

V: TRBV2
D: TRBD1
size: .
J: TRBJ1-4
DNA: TGTGCCAGCGGGACAGGGGGAGGAGTTGAAAAACTGTTTTTT
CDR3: CASGTGGGVEKLFF

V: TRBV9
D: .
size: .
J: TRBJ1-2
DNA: TGTGCCAGCAGCGTAGGGACAGACTATGGCTACACCTTC
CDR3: CASSVGTDYGYTF

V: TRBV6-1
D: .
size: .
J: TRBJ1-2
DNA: TGTGCCAGCAGTGAAGCCGTGGGAGGGGCTTTTGGCTACACCTTC
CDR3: CASSEAVGGAFGYTF

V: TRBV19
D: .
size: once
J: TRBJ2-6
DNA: TGTGCCAGTAAGGATCACACAGGGAGCTCTGGGGCCAACGTCCTGACTTTC
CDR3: CASKDHTGSSGANVLTF

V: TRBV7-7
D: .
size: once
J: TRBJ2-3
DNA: TGTGCCAGCAGCTTACATCCTAGCACAGATACGCAGTATTTT
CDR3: CASSLHPSTDTQYF

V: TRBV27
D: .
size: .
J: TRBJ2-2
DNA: TGTGCCAGCATGAGGGGGGACTACACCGGGGAGCTGTTTTTT
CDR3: CASMRGDYTGELFF

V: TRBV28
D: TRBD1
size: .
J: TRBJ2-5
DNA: TGTGCCAGCAGCCCTTCGACAGGGGGGCAGACCCAGTACTTC
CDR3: CASSPSTGGQTQYF

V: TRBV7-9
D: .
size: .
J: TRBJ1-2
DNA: TGTGCCAGCAGCTTAGCGCCGGGGGCAGTGACGGACACCTTC
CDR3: CASSLAPGAVTDTF

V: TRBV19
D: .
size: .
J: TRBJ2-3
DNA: TGTGCCAGTAGTACCCACAGTTCTGCCACAGATACGCAGTATTTT
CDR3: CASSTHSSATDTQYF

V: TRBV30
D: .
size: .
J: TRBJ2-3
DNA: TGTGCCTGGAGCCCTACCGGCCCAGATACGCAGTATTTT
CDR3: CAWSPTGPDTQYF

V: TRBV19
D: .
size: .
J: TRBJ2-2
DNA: TGTGCCAGTACCCGAGGAGAACATACGAACACCGGGGAGCTGTTTTTT
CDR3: CASTRGEHTNTGELFF

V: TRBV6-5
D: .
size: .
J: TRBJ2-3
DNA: TGTGCCAGCAGGGCGGTTGGGGGCCAGGGAGATACGCAGTATTTT
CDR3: CASRAVGGQGDTQYF

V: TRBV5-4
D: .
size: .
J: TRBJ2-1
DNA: TGTGCCAGCAGCTTGGGGGAGCGGGTCTACAATGAGCAGTTCTTC
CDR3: CASSLGERVYNEQFF

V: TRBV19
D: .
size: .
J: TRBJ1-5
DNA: TGTGCCAGTAGTATAGACCCTGATGGGGACCAGCCCCAGCATTTT
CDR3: CASSIDPDGDQPQHF

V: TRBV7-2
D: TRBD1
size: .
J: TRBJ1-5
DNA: TGTGCCAGCAGCGCCAGGGGGTCCAATCAGCCCCAGCATTTT
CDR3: CASSARGSNQPQHF

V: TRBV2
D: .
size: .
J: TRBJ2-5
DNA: TGTGCCAGCAGTCCGACAAGGACACCCCGGGAGACCCAGTACTTC
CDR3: CASSPTRTPRETQYF

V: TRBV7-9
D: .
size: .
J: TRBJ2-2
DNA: TGTGCCAGCAGCTTAGTGGGACTTGTGGGCGGGGAGCTGTTTTTT
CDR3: CASSLVGLVGGELFF

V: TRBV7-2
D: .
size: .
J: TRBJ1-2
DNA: TGTGCCAGCAGCGTTAGATCTACAGGTTTGTCATATGGCTACACCTTC
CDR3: CASSVRSTGLSYGYTF

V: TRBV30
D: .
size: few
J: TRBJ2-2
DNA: TGTGCCTGGAGTGGTGGGACGGCGAACACCGGGGAGCTGTTTTTT
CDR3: CAWSGGTANTGELFF

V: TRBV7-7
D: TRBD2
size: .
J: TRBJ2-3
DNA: TGTGCCAGCAGCTTCGGACTAGCGGTCACAGATACGCAGTATTTT
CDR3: CASSFGLAVTDTQYF

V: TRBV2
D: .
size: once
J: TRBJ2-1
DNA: TGTGCCAGCAGTGAAGGCTTTCACTCCTACAATGAGCAGTTCTTC
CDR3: CASSEGFHSYNEQFF

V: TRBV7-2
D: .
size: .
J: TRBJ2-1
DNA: TGTGCCAGCAGTTCCACAAGGGACTCCTACAATGAGCAGTTCTTC
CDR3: CASSSTRDSYNEQFF

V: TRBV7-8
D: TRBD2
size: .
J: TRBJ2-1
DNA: TGTGCCAGCAGCTCCACTAGCGGTCTGAACAATGAGCAGTTCTTC
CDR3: CASSSTSGLNNEQFF

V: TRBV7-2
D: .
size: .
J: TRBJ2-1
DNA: TGTGCCAGCAGTGGAGGGGGCTCCTACAATGAGCAGTTCTTC
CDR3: CASSGGGSYNEQFF

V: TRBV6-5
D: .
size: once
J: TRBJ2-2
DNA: TGTGTCAGCAGTTACTCGTATGCAGGGGTCGCCGGGGAGCTGTTTTTT
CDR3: CVSSYSYAGVAGELFF

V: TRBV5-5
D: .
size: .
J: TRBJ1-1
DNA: TGTGCCAGCAGCTTTAGGGGGGGAGACACTGAAGCTTTCTTT
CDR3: CASSFRGGDTEAFF

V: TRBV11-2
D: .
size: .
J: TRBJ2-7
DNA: TGTGCCAGCAGCTTAGCTGGGCTTGGGGAGCAGTACTTC
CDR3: CASSLAGLGEQYF

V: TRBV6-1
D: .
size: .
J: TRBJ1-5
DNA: TGTGCCAGCAGTGATATGCAAGGGGGCAATCAGCCCCAGCATTTT
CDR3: CASSDMQGGNQPQHF

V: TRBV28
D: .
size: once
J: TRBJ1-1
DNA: TGTGCCAGCAGGATAGGGGGGGTCGACGCTGAAGCTTTCTTT
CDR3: CASRIGGVDAEAFF

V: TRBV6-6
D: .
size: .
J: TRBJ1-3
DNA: TGTGCCAGCAGTTACGGGGGCGGTGGAAACACCATATATTTT
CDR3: CASSYGGGGNTIYF

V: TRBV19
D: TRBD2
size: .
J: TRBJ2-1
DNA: TGTGCCAGTAGTTCCCGACTAGCAAATGAGCAGTTCTTC
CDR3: CASSSRLANEQFF

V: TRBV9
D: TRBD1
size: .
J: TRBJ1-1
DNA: TGTGCCAGCAGCGGCGACAGGGAGGCTGAAGCTTTCTTT
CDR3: CASSGDREAEAFF

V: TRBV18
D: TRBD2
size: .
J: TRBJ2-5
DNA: TGTGCCAGTCTTCCGGGACTAGCCTTCGATCCCCGGGAGACCCAGTACTTC
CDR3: CASLPGLAFDPRETQYF

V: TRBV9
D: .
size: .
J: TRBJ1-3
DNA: TGTGCCAGCACGGGATCCTCTGGAAACACCATATATTTT
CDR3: CASTGSSGNTIYF

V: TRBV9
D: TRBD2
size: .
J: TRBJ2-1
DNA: TGTGCCAGCAGCGCACAAAGGCGTGGGACTAGCGTTTCCTACAATGAGCAGTTCTTC
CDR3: CASSAQRRGTSVSYNEQFF

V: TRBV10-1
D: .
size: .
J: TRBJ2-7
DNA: TGCGCCAGCAGTACTGACACAGGCAGCGCCTACGAGCAGTACTTC
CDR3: CASSTDTGSAYEQYF

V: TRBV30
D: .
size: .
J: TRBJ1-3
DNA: TGTGCCTGGAGTGCGCGGGCCTCTGGAAACACCATATATTTT
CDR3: CAWSARASGNTIYF

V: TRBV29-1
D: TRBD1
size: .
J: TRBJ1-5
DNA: TGCAGCGTTGCTCAGGGGGCAAGCAATCAGCCCCAGCATTTT
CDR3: CSVAQGASNQPQHF

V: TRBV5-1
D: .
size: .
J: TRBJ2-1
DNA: TGCGCCAGCAGCTTGGGGCACTACTCCTACAATGAGCAGTTCTTC
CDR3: CASSLGHYSYNEQFF

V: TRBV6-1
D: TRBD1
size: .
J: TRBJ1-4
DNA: TGTGCCAGCAGTGAAGGGCAGGGGGTAATTGAAAAACTGTTTTTT
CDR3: CASSEGQGVIEKLFF

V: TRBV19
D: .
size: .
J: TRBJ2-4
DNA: TGTGCCAGTAGTAGGTCGGCGTGGGGGGAAAACATTCAGTACTTC
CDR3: CASSRSAWGENIQYF

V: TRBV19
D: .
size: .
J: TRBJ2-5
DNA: TGTGCCAGTAGTATATCGTTCCAAGAGACCCAGTACTTC
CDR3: CASSISFQETQYF

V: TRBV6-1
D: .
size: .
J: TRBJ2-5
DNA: TGTGCCAGCAGCCGGACTTCCACCTCGGGAGAGACCCAGTACTTC
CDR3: CASSRTSTSGETQYF

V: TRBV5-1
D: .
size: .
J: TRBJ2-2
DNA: TGCGCCAGCAGCACAGGGTTCACCGGGGAGCTGTTTTTT
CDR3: CASSTGFTGELFF

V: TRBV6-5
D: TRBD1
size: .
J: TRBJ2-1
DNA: TGTGCCAGCAGTTACTCGGCAGGGGGCTACAATGAGCAGTTCTTC
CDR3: CASSYSAGGYNEQFF

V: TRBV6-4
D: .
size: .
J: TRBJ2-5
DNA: TGTGCCAGCAGTCAGGGTCCTTCCTCAACCCAGTACTTC
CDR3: CASSQGPSSTQYF

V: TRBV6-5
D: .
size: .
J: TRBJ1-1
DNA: TGTGCCAGCAGTTCCGTCGACACTGAAGCTTTCTTT
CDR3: CASSSVDTEAFF